The clone carrying this T cell receptor (beta chain) came up many times. The CDR3 spans 12 residues. Germline-derived CDR1 and CDR2 are WSHSY and SAAADI. The ends were cut back, 5 bases at V and 5 bases at J, with 9 bases in the middle. The data stem from a study of CD8+CD57+ T cells in acquired aplastic anemia. The use of genomic DNA as template underpinned the TCR beta VDJ and CDR3 profiling. TCRdb used MiXCR to reprocess the reads, holding one entry per CDR3 protein. This sample carries fewer than 150,000 distinct CDR3 sequences, around 46% of them seen once, and the ten largest clones take roughly 2.7%.

V usage is TRBV10-2 and J usage is TRBJ2-5, with D unresolved. Input material: sorted CD4+, CD8+, or CD8+CD57+ T cells (not recorded which) from PBMCs. This clonotype originated in a human donor in good health, serving as a control. The CDR3: CASSRRVETQYF. CDR3 DNA: TGCGCCAGCAGTCGTAGGGTTGAGACCCAGTACTTC.